This TCR beta chain was found in a study of Ad26.COV2.S vaccination and SARS-CoV-2 variants (dated by TCRdb to the early 2020s). In the study overall: Sequencing of the TCRbeta repertoire served to evaluate the specificity and breadth of SARS-CoV-2-reactive T cell receptors following Ad26.COV2.S vaccination. A total of approximately 32 samples were included in the TCR-sequenced set, comprising roughly 19 Ad26.COV2.S vaccine recipients, 5 placebo recipients and 8 SARS-CoV-2 convalescent individuals.

Turning to this clone: What this receptor recognizes is not known. There are no base qualities to consult, and no much larger clone falls within one base.

The time point tag for this specimen amounts to: individuals recovered from natural SARS-CoV-2 infection. The CDR3 numbers 15 residues from cysteine through phenylalanine. Only the CDR3 region is kept as DNA, spanning 45 bases read in frame from base 1. Sequences MNHEY (CDR1) and SMNVEV (CDR2) are obtained from the germline V gene (reference sequence). A distance of 12 bases separates the germline ends of V and J, which lose 0 bases and 4 bases respectively. The immunoSEQ Assay was the method used to sequence TCRbeta CDR3 regions. After extraction, genomic DNA underwent amplification by bias-controlled multiplex PCR, followed by high-throughput sequencing. The study's own analysis went as follows. Collapsing and filtering of sequences were performed to quantify the absolute abundance of each unique TCRbeta CDR3 region. T cell fraction was estimated by normalizing TCRbeta template counts to usable DNA, with usable DNA measured through amplification of reference genes found in all nucleated cells. Repertoire TCRs were annotated as SARS-CoV-2-specific when V gene, CDR3 amino acid sequence and J gene were exactly matched to a known reactive TCR set. The reference SARS-CoV-2 TCR set was derived from MIRA and filtered for enrichment in COVID-19-positive ImmuneCODE repertoires, a step that removed public or cross-reactive TCRs. Based on the MIRA antigens, annotated TCRs were further analysed at the level of specific ORF or position within ORF. Breadth was defined as annotated unique rearrangements over total unique productive rearrangements; depth was the summed frequency of those rearrangements. Group comparisons of TCR breadth used two-sided Wilcoxon rank-sum tests. The table was pulled from immuneACCESS by TCRdb, which kept in-frame rearrangements only. Such tables lose some clones; where checked, under half of the loss comes from unresolved V genes, and the rest has no known cause. V and J calls and clone size are copied from that table; D and trimming were computed from the DNA. A total of around 140,000 clones appear in this sample, roughly 85% of them only once. The top ten clonotypes cover approximately 5% of the sample.

Points the paper makes about the study in general: The authors noted that total T cell responses may have been underestimated by the TCR breadth and depth analyses. Ad26.COV2.S recipients had higher spike-specific TCR breadth than placebo recipients (P = 0.0014). After vaccination, substantial breadth of spike-specific CD8+ and CD4+ T cell responses was reported. Comparable non-spike TCR breadth was observed between vaccine and placebo recipients, consistent with only spike being contained in the vaccine.

Sequencing was performed on peripheral blood, taken after recovery from COVID-19. The receptor was isolated from a human donor who had recovered from COVID-19. The sequence joins TRBV27 to TRBJ1-2, and perhaps TRBD1 as D gene, on 6 matching bases. The CDR3 loop reads CASSLSIGGGYGYTF. The nucleotide sequence is given as TGTGCCAGCAGTTTATCGATAGGGGGGGGCTATGGCTACACCTTC.